Listed below are T cell receptor beta chains from one sample, sequenced in a study of T cells in Graves' hyperthyroidism and ophthalmopathy. In TCRdb, the multiplex PCR reads were re-called with MiXCR into one record per CDR3 protein. Among 350,000 to 400,000 distinct CDR3 sequences listed, approximately 15% were seen once. The sample taken for sequencing was blood. The receptors were sampled from a woman in her thirties with Graves' hyperthyroidism. Both conserved end residues are part of each CDR3. The order of the fields is J gene, clone size, V gene, D gene, CDR3 DNA, CDR3 protein. The D gene is left open where the match is weak. Clone size is stated in some rows and not others, as once, few, many or a class when expanded.

J gene: TRBJ2-1
clone size: .
V gene: TRBV5-1
D gene: TRBD1
CDR3 DNA: TGTGCCAGCAGCTTGGCGGACAGGGGACGCTACGAGCAGTTCTTC
CDR3 protein: CASSLADRGRYEQFF

J gene: TRBJ2-5
clone size: few
V gene: TRBV7-3
D gene: .
CDR3 DNA: TGTGCCAGCAGCTTAAACAGGGCCGAGACCCAGTACTTC
CDR3 protein: CASSLNRAETQYF

J gene: TRBJ1-1
clone size: .
V gene: TRBV19
D gene: TRBD1
CDR3 DNA: TGTGCCAGTCAAACCTCAGGGGGCATGAACACTGAAGCTTTCTTT
CDR3 protein: CASQTSGGMNTEAFF

J gene: TRBJ1-5
clone size: .
V gene: TRBV28
D gene: .
CDR3 DNA: TGTGCCAGCAGTTCTGACTCAGTGCGCAATCAGCCCCAGCGTTTT
CDR3 protein: CASSSDSVRNQPQRF

J gene: TRBJ2-7
clone size: many
V gene: TRBV27
D gene: TRBD1
CDR3 DNA: TGTGCCAGCAGTTTGGGGACAGGGGGCCGCGAGCAGTACTTC
CDR3 protein: CASSLGTGGREQYF

J gene: TRBJ2-3
clone size: many
V gene: TRBV2
D gene: .
CDR3 DNA: TGTGCCAGCAGTGAACCCGGGAAAGGGTCAGATACGCAGTATTTT
CDR3 protein: CASSEPGKGSDTQYF

J gene: TRBJ1-1
clone size: .
V gene: TRBV20-1
D gene: .
CDR3 DNA: TGCAGTGCTAGAGATGGGGTTGAGAACACTGAAGCTTTCTTT
CDR3 protein: CSARDGVENTEAFF

J gene: TRBJ2-7
clone size: .
V gene: TRBV28
D gene: TRBD1
CDR3 DNA: TGTGCCAGCAGCCTTCCTACGGGACAGGGGGCGTCCTACGAGCAGTACTTC
CDR3 protein: CASSLPTGQGASYEQYF

J gene: TRBJ2-1
clone size: many
V gene: TRBV10-3
D gene: .
CDR3 DNA: TGTGCCATCAGTGAGTCCTATGGCGCTTACAATGAGCAGTTCTTC
CDR3 protein: CAISESYGAYNEQFF

J gene: TRBJ2-5
clone size: many
V gene: TRBV7-7
D gene: TRBD1
CDR3 DNA: TGTGCCAGCAGCTTAGTGGTAGGGGGCACGGTGGAGACCCAGTACTTC
CDR3 protein: CASSLVVGGTVETQYF

J gene: TRBJ1-2
clone size: many
V gene: TRBV2
D gene: TRBD1
CDR3 DNA: TGTGCCAGCAGGACGACAGGGGGCAGTGGCTATGGCTACACCTTC
CDR3 protein: CASRTTGGSGYGYTF

J gene: TRBJ2-1
clone size: many
V gene: TRBV6-6
D gene: .
CDR3 DNA: TGTGCCAGCAGTTACTCATCGGCGTACGACTACAATGAGCAGTTCTTC
CDR3 protein: CASSYSSAYDYNEQFF

J gene: TRBJ2-1
clone size: .
V gene: TRBV6-1
D gene: TRBD2
CDR3 DNA: TGTGCCAGCAGTCAAGCTAGCGGGATCTCCTACAATGAGCAGTTCTTC
CDR3 protein: CASSQASGISYNEQFF

J gene: TRBJ2-3
clone size: few
V gene: TRBV5-1
D gene: .
CDR3 DNA: TGCGCCAGCAGCTTGGAGAGGGGTTTCACTAGCACAGATACGCAGTATTTT
CDR3 protein: CASSLERGFTSTDTQYF

J gene: TRBJ2-3
clone size: many
V gene: TRBV28
D gene: TRBD2
CDR3 DNA: TGTGCCAGCGGTACTGGGAGGGCCGTAGATACGCAGTATTTT
CDR3 protein: CASGTGRAVDTQYF

J gene: TRBJ2-1
clone size: few
V gene: TRBV7-9
D gene: TRBD1
CDR3 DNA: TGTGCCAGCAGCTTCGGACAGGGGCTCTACAATGAGCAGTTCTTC
CDR3 protein: CASSFGQGLYNEQFF

J gene: TRBJ2-4
clone size: few
V gene: TRBV19
D gene: .
CDR3 DNA: TGTGCCAGTAGTATGAAAGGGAAAAACATTCAGTACTTC
CDR3 protein: CASSMKGKNIQYF

J gene: TRBJ1-5
clone size: few
V gene: TRBV6-1
D gene: .
CDR3 DNA: TGTGCCAGCATCTGGAGACGGGGGGATGATAGCAATCAGCCCCAGCATTTT
CDR3 protein: CASIWRRGDDSNQPQHF

J gene: TRBJ2-6
clone size: .
V gene: TRBV19
D gene: .
CDR3 DNA: TGTGCCAGTAGTATATCGGGTTCTGGGGCCAACGTCCTGACTTTC
CDR3 protein: CASSISGSGANVLTF

J gene: TRBJ1-6
clone size: many
V gene: TRBV28
D gene: TRBD1
CDR3 DNA: TGTGCCAGCCGAGGGGACAGGGGAAATTCACCCCTCCACTTT
CDR3 protein: CASRGDRGNSPLHF

J gene: TRBJ2-1
clone size: many
V gene: TRBV2
D gene: .
CDR3 DNA: TGTGCCAGCATGTACCTAGCGAGTTACAATGAGCAGTTCTTC
CDR3 protein: CASMYLASYNEQFF

J gene: TRBJ1-2
clone size: many
V gene: TRBV28
D gene: .
CDR3 DNA: TGTGCCAGCAGTTTACCAGGTCTATATGGCTACACCTTC
CDR3 protein: CASSLPGLYGYTF

J gene: TRBJ2-3
clone size: few
V gene: TRBV7-3
D gene: .
CDR3 DNA: TGTGCCAGCAGCTCAAGGACTATCGGGGGCACAGATACGCAGTATTTT
CDR3 protein: CASSSRTIGGTDTQYF

J gene: TRBJ2-1
clone size: many
V gene: TRBV7-9
D gene: TRBD2
CDR3 DNA: TGTGCCAGCAGCCCGTATAGCGGGAGAAAATCCTACAATGAGCAGTTCTTC
CDR3 protein: CASSPYSGRKSYNEQFF

J gene: TRBJ1-1
clone size: many
V gene: TRBV28
D gene: .
CDR3 DNA: TGTGCCAGCCGCGGTCATACTGGACAGAACACTGAAGCTTTCTTT
CDR3 protein: CASRGHTGQNTEAFF

J gene: TRBJ2-2
clone size: .
V gene: TRBV6-2/TRBV6-3
D gene: TRBD2
CDR3 DNA: TGTGCCAGCAGTTACAGGGCTAGCGGGAGATCGGCGAACACCGGGGAGCTGTTTTTT
CDR3 protein: CASSYRASGRSANTGELFF

J gene: TRBJ2-1
clone size: many
V gene: TRBV18
D gene: .
CDR3 DNA: TGTGCCAGCTCACCACCGTGGAATGAGCAGTTCTTC
CDR3 protein: CASSPPWNEQFF

J gene: TRBJ2-7
clone size: many
V gene: TRBV18
D gene: TRBD1
CDR3 DNA: TGTGCCAGCTCGCCCGGGACAGGCCTCTACGAGCAGTACTTC
CDR3 protein: CASSPGTGLYEQYF

J gene: TRBJ1-2
clone size: .
V gene: TRBV10-3
D gene: .
CDR3 DNA: TGTGCCATAGCCCCTACAACCGGGACGGACGATGGCTACACCTTC
CDR3 protein: CAIAPTTGTDDGYTF

J gene: TRBJ2-3
clone size: many
V gene: TRBV27
D gene: TRBD2
CDR3 DNA: TGTGCCAGCAGTTCCGGGCCTCCCTGGGCGGGAGGGCCAGATACGCAGTATTTT
CDR3 protein: CASSSGPPWAGGPDTQYF

J gene: TRBJ2-2
clone size: many
V gene: TRBV20-1
D gene: TRBD1
CDR3 DNA: TGCAGTGCTAGTGGGGACAGATCCACCGGGGAGCTGTTTTTT
CDR3 protein: CSASGDRSTGELFF

J gene: TRBJ1-5
clone size: few
V gene: TRBV28
D gene: .
CDR3 DNA: TGTGCCAGCAGGGAATCAGGGGCTAGCAATCAGCCCCAGCATTTT
CDR3 protein: CASRESGASNQPQHF

J gene: TRBJ2-7
clone size: .
V gene: TRBV20-1
D gene: .
CDR3 DNA: TGCAGTGCTAGTACCTACGAGCAGTACTTC
CDR3 protein: CSASTYEQYF

J gene: TRBJ2-3
clone size: many
V gene: TRBV29-1
D gene: TRBD2
CDR3 DNA: TGCAGCGTTCCTTTTTTGCTGGGGACTAGCGGGAGGTCTAGCACAGATACGCAGTATTTT
CDR3 protein: CSVPFLLGTSGRSSTDTQYF

J gene: TRBJ2-3
clone size: .
V gene: TRBV6-1
D gene: TRBD2
CDR3 DNA: TGTGCCAGCAGTCGCGGCGGACTAGCGGCAGATACGCAGTATTTT
CDR3 protein: CASSRGGLAADTQYF

J gene: TRBJ2-2
clone size: .
V gene: TRBV20-1
D gene: TRBD2
CDR3 DNA: TGCAGTGCCCCTACTAGCGGGAGGAACACCGGGGAGCTGTTTTTT
CDR3 protein: CSAPTSGRNTGELFF

J gene: TRBJ2-5
clone size: few
V gene: TRBV6-2/TRBV6-3
D gene: .
CDR3 DNA: TGTGCCAGCAGGCCGGCCGAAAAAGTGCAGACCCAGTACTTC
CDR3 protein: CASRPAEKVQTQYF

J gene: TRBJ2-1
clone size: .
V gene: TRBV10-3
D gene: .
CDR3 DNA: TGTGCCATCAGTGGAGGGATGGATGAGCAGTTCTTC
CDR3 protein: CAISGGMDEQFF

J gene: TRBJ2-2
clone size: .
V gene: TRBV12-3/TRBV12-4
D gene: TRBD2
CDR3 DNA: TGTGCCAGCAGACTCACGGCGGGAGGGACCGCCGGGGAGCTGTTTTTT
CDR3 protein: CASRLTAGGTAGELFF

J gene: TRBJ2-2
clone size: few
V gene: TRBV11-3
D gene: TRBD2
CDR3 DNA: TGTGCCAGCAGCTTAGATCGGACTAGCGGTTACACCGGGGAGCTGTTTTTT
CDR3 protein: CASSLDRTSGYTGELFF

J gene: TRBJ2-1
clone size: .
V gene: TRBV27
D gene: .
CDR3 DNA: TGTGCCAGCAGTTCCTATTCGGGTGGGAATGAGCAGTTCTTC
CDR3 protein: CASSSYSGGNEQFF

J gene: TRBJ2-3
clone size: many
V gene: TRBV20-1
D gene: TRBD2
CDR3 DNA: TGCAGTGCTAGACGACTAGCGGGAAATACGCAGTATTTT
CDR3 protein: CSARRLAGNTQYF

J gene: TRBJ2-7
clone size: many
V gene: TRBV27
D gene: TRBD1
CDR3 DNA: TGTGCCACCAAGATCCGGGACAGGGGACCGTTCGAGCAGTACTTC
CDR3 protein: CATKIRDRGPFEQYF

J gene: TRBJ2-7
clone size: once
V gene: TRBV4-2
D gene: .
CDR3 DNA: TGTGCCAGCAGCCAGGGTACTAAGAACTACGAGCAGTACTTC
CDR3 protein: CASSQGTKNYEQYF